The 29 T cell receptor beta chains below were found in one sample sequenced in a study of blood T cell repertoires in COVID-19. Data came from immunoSEQ multiplex PCR; TCRdb stores just in-frame clones and leaves some out. The repertoire holds fewer than 45,000 clones, with 88% as singletons. Sequencing was done on a sample of peripheral blood. These receptors were collected from a middle-aged woman with acute or convalescent COVID-19.

This chain connects TRBV11-2 to TRBJ2-7, with D perhaps TRBD2 (6 bases). The CDR3 length is 15 residues. From germline, CDR1 is SGHAT and CDR2 FQNNGV. Trimming shortened V by 2 bases and J by 3 bases, and 14 bases separated the two germline ends. The CDR3 coding sequence is TGTGCCAGCAGCTTACGGGGTGGGGGGTTCTACGAGCAGTACTTC. This gives the protein CASSLRGGGFYEQYF.

This rearrangement joins TRBV19 to TRBJ2-3; the match to TRBD1 covers 10 bases. There are 14 residues in the CDR3. V gave up 10 bases and J gave up 4 bases; unmatched junction bases: 8. The V gene's germline CDR1 is LNHDA and CDR2 SQIVND (reference sequence). CDR3 residues: CATNSGTGADTQYF. The DNA of the CDR3 is TGTGCCACAAATTCCGGGACAGGGGCAGATACGCAGTATTTT.

The V call is TRBV28, the J call TRBJ1-3; no clear D. The germline V and J ends were trimmed by 5 bases and 1 base, with 15 bases remaining between them. The germline V gene encodes CDR1 MDHEN and CDR2 SYDVKM. CDR3 length: 16 amino acids. The CDR3 region is CASSLYRVLSGNTIYF. The CDR3, as DNA: TGTGCCAGCAGTCTTTACCGAGTTTTGTCTGGAAACACCATATATTTT.

V gene TRBV2 combines with J gene TRBJ1-1, with D maybe TRBD1 (5 bases). Trimming stripped 10 bases from V and 0 bases from J, with 18 bases between. The CDR3 is made up of 15 amino acids. Germline V gives CDR1 SNHLY, CDR2 FYNNEI. CDR3 loop: CAINRTPGMNTEAFF. The CDR3 DNA reads as TGTGCCATTAACAGGACACCCGGCATGAACACTGAAGCTTTCTTT.

The chain uses TRBV29-1 and TRBJ1-2; 9 positions match TRBD1. V gave up 7 bases and J gave up 8 bases; unmatched junction bases: 5. Germline V CDR1 and CDR2: SQVTM, ANQGSEA. This CDR3 is 11 amino acids long. The CDR3 region is CSAGTGNGYTF. As DNA, the CDR3 is TGCAGCGCAGGGACAGGGAACGGCTACACCTTC.

The rearrangement uses TRBV12-3 or TRBV12-4 and TRBJ1-2; the D is unclear. The CDR3 consists of 13 residues. V lost 3 bases to trimming and J lost 2 bases, with 7 bases between them. CDR3 nucleotides: TGTGCCAGCAGTTTCCCCGGGAACTATGGCTACACCTTC. Translating it yields CASSFPGNYGYTF.

There are a few counts of this clone. The chain joins TRBV6-5 to TRBJ1-2; weak D call: TRBD1 (5 bases). V was cut by 6 bases and J by 4 bases, with 18 bases left in between. This CDR3 has 15 residues. Germline loops: CDR1 MNHEY, CDR2 SVGAGI. The CDR3 protein is CASREGQGRGYGYTF. Written as DNA, the CDR3 is TGTGCCAGCAGGGAGGGGCAGGGAAGGGGCTATGGCTACACCTTC.

This rearrangement joins TRBV2 to TRBJ1-5, with 8 positions matching TRBD1. Losses at the gene ends were 7 bases for V and 1 base for J; bases not matched to a gene: 12. The CDR3 length is 17 residues. CDR1 and CDR2 (germline): SNHLY, FYNNEI. The CDR3 sequence is CASKGGRGLGSNQPQHF. The CDR3 DNA reads TGTGCCAGCAAGGGGGGCAGGGGGCTTGGGAGCAATCAGCCCCAGCATTTT.

V usage is TRBV5-1 and J usage is TRBJ2-1; 7 positions agree with TRBD2. The V gene end was trimmed by 0 bases and the J gene end by 6 bases; junction bases not matched to a gene: 6. Germline CDR1 SGHRS, CDR2 YFSETQ. The CDR3 loop spans 15 amino acids. The CDR3 here is CASSLGGSQINEQFF. CDR3 bases: TGCGCCAGCAGCTTGGGCGGGAGTCAGATCAATGAGCAGTTCTTC.

The genes are TRBV10-3 and TRBJ2-6; D ambiguous. V was pared by 6 bases and J by 1 base, with 19 bases between. Germline CDR1 and CDR2: ENHRY and SYGVKD. CDR3 length: 18 amino acids. Written as DNA, the CDR3 is TGTGCCATCAGCATAGGCAGAGCAGGCCCGTCTGGGGCCAACGTCCTGACTTTC. As protein: CAISIGRAGPSGANVLTF.

The sample holds one count of this clone. The V gene is TRBV28, the J gene TRBJ2-7; the match to TRBD1 covers 7 bases. Germline V CDR1 and CDR2: MDHEN, SYDVKM. This CDR3 is 14 amino acids long. With 3 bases clipped from V and 2 bases from J, the junction kept 4 bases outside the gene matches. The CDR3 nucleotides read TGTGCCAGCAGTTTGGAGACAGGGACCTACGAGCAGTACTTC. Translation gives CASSLETGTYEQYF.

V and J are TRBV30 and TRBJ2-3; 13 bases fit TRBD2. Losses at the gene ends were 7 bases for V and 1 base for J; bases not matched to a gene: 5. The germline V gene has CDR1 GTSNPN and CDR2 SVGIG (reference sequence). CDR3 length: 15 residues. CDR3 coding DNA: TGTGCCTTTAGGACTAGCGGGAGTCGCACAGATACGCAGTATTTT. As protein: CAFRTSGSRTDTQYF.

The CDR3 region has the DNA TGCGCCAGCAGCTTGGGTGGGACAGGGGGTTACGAGCAGTACTTC. This sequence encodes CASSLGGTGGYEQYF. The chain has TRBV5-1 and TRBJ2-7; 11 nucleotides line up with TRBD1. Unmatched junction bases numbered 3, after V lost 0 bases and J lost 4 bases. Germline-derived CDR1 and CDR2 are SGHRS and YFSETQ. There are 15 residues in the CDR3.

The rearrangement uses TRBV9 and TRBJ2-2, with 10 positions matching TRBD2. CDR3 length equals 20 residues. The V and J ends lost 3 bases and 4 bases, in that order; junction bases with no gene match: 18. Germline V CDR1 and CDR2: SGDLS, YYNGEE. As DNA, the CDR3 is TGTGCCAGCAGCGGCCGGACTAGCGGCAAACCCCGGACTGGCACCGGGGAGCTGTTTTTT. Amino acid sequence: CASSGRTSGKPRTGTGELFF. The variable domain in full, completed from reference TRBV9 and TRBJ2-2, reads DSGVTQTPKHLITATGQRVTLRCSPRSGDLSVYWYQQSLDQGLQFLIQYYNGEERAKGNILERFSAQQFPDLHSELNLSSLELGDSALYFCASSGRTSGKPRTGTGELFFGEGSRLTVL.

The chain is built from TRBV7-3 and TRBJ2-1, with 8 bases fitting TRBD2. Looked up from germline, CDR1 is SGHTA and CDR2 is FQGTGA. V gave up 5 bases and J gave up 1 base; unmatched junction bases: 10. This CDR3 comprises 17 residues. The CDR3 bases are TGTGCCAGCAGCACGTCCCGACCTAGCGGGTCCTACAATGAGCAGTTCTTC. It specifies CASSTSRPSGSYNEQFF.

V and J are TRBV2 and TRBJ1-6; no reliable D call. The V gene's germline CDR1 is SNHLY and CDR2 FYNNEI. V lost 10 bases, J lost 14 bases, and 21 bases lay in between. CDR3 length: 13 amino acids. The CDR3 nucleotides read TGTGCCACAAAAGCGACGAGCGCGCCAACCCTCCACTTT. Protein sequence: CATKATSAPTLHF.

The chain carries TRBV5-4 and TRBJ2-5, with 9 bases matching TRBD2. V gave up 2 bases and J gave up 1 base; unmatched junction bases: 0. CDR1 and CDR2 from the germline V gene are SGHNT and YYREEE (reference sequence). This CDR3 has 14 residues. CDR3 nucleotides: TGTGCCAGCAGCTTTAGCGGGAGCCAAGAGACCCAGTACTTC. Encoded protein: CASSFSGSQETQYF.

Concerning this clone: One end of the junction is discordant with germline, which a read error may explain. The chain is built from TRBV7-2 and TRBJ1-1; D gene unclear. The CDR3 has 12 residues. Per germline, CDR1 SGHTA and CDR2 FQGNSA. The CDR3 nucleotides read TGTGCCAGCAGCTTAGACCGCGGTGAAGCCCTCTTT. As protein: CASSLDRGEALF.

This sequence joins TRBV5-1 and TRBJ2-2; D is possibly TRBD2 (6 bases). Germline loops: CDR1 SGHRS, CDR2 YFSETQ. CDR3 size: 17 residues. Trimming took off 0 bases at V and 0 bases at J, with 12 bases between the two ends. DNA of the CDR3: TGCGCCAGCAGCTTGGGTGGCAGGAGGGCGAACACCGGGGAGCTGTTTTTT. Translated, it gives CASSLGGRRANTGELFF.

V is TRBV14 and J is TRBJ2-5; D possibly corresponds to TRBD2 (5 bases). The CDR3 totals 16 residues. V gave up 0 bases and J gave up 5 bases, with 16 bases separating them. The germline gives CDR1 SGHDN, CDR2 FVKESK. CDR3 sequence: CASSQEWETEVETQYF. The DNA of the CDR3 is TGTGCCAGCAGCCAAGAATGGGAGACTGAGGTGGAGACCCAGTACTTC.

This clone was picked up one time. The chain links TRBV29-1 to TRBJ1-3, with D unresolved. V was cut by 3 bases and J by 0 bases, with 3 bases left in between. CDR1 is SQVTM and CDR2 is ANQGSEA in the germline V gene. The CDR3 consists of 12 residues. The CDR3: CSVESSGNTIYF. The CDR3 DNA is TGCAGCGTTGAGAGCTCTGGAAACACCATATATTTT.

V gene TRBV20-1 combines with J gene TRBJ1-2; possibly TRBD1 for D (5 bases). Germline loops: CDR1 DFQATT, CDR2 SNEGSKA (reference sequence). Trimming pared 4 bases from V and 5 bases from J, leaving 8 bases between. The CDR3 totals 11 residues. The CDR3 region is CSATGLYGYTF. In nucleotides, the CDR3 is TGCAGTGCTACAGGGTTGTATGGCTACACCTTC.

This clone was counted once. The V call is TRBV19, the J call TRBJ1-5; 7 positions agree with TRBD1. The ends lost 6 bases at V and 5 bases at J; junction bases unmatched: 4. CDR3 length equals 13 residues. CDR1 is LNHDA, CDR2 SQIVND, per germline (reference sequence). This CDR3 reads CASRTGYYQPQHF. The CDR3 coding sequence is TGTGCCAGTAGGACAGGGTACTATCAGCCCCAGCATTTT.

This clone was seen a few times. V usage is TRBV7-7 and J usage is TRBJ2-5, with 8 bases aligning to TRBD1. The length of the CDR3 is 17 residues. From germline, CDR1 is SSHAT and CDR2 FNYEAQ (reference sequence). V lost 1 base to trimming and J lost 1 base; unmatched junction nucleotides: 8. The CDR3: CASSLDTGGMLQETQYF. CDR3 DNA sequence: TGTGCCAGCAGCTTAGACACAGGGGGAATGCTCCAAGAGACCCAGTACTTC.

This clone showed up just a few times. CDR3 bases: TGTGCCAGTAGTCCCGGTTATTTGTCGAGCTCTGGAAACACCATATATTTT. It encodes CASSPGYLSSSGNTIYF. The V call is TRBV19, the J call TRBJ1-3; D unclear. Germline CDR1 reads LNHDA; CDR2 reads SQIVND (reference sequence). The ends were cut back, 5 bases at V and 0 bases at J, with 17 bases in the middle. The CDR3 covers 17 residues.

This clone appeared once. The chain links TRBV2 to TRBJ1-5; no firm D call. This CDR3 spans 14 amino acids. V dropped 5 bases and J dropped 4 bases, with 12 bases sitting between them. CDR1 SNHLY and CDR2 FYNNEI come from the germline V gene. In nucleotides, the CDR3 is TGTGCCAGCAGTCTCGAGCGGTTAAATCAGCCCCAGCATTTT. Its translation: CASSLERLNQPQHF.

This clone was picked up one time. J is TRBJ1-2 and V is TRBV2; maybe TRBD1 (5 bases). V was clipped by 10 bases and J by 4 bases, with 13 bases between them. In germline, CDR1 is SNHLY, CDR2 FYNNEI. This CDR3 contains 12 residues. The CDR3, as DNA: TGTGCCACCCAGACAGAAGGCTATGGCTACACCTTC. Translated: CATQTEGYGYTF.

The chain has TRBV5-1 and TRBJ1-6, with 7 nucleotides matching TRBD1. Germline trimming cut 0 bases from V and 9 bases from J; bases unmatched to any gene: 9. Germline V gene sequence: CDR1 SGHRS, CDR2 YFSETQ. The CDR3 length is 16 residues. The CDR3 DNA is TGCGCCAGCAGCTTGGATTATGCAGGGGGGAGTTCACCCCTCCACTTT. It encodes CASSLDYAGGSSPLHF.

This chain uses TRBV29-1 with TRBJ2-1; D gene ambiguous. The germline gives CDR1 SQVTM, CDR2 ANQGSEA. V lost 1 base and J 8 bases, leaving 12 bases between the germline ends. This CDR3 contains 13 residues. The CDR3 DNA reads as TGCAGCGTTGAAGGTACGGGTGTGGATGAGCAGTTCTTC. Amino acid sequence: CSVEGTGVDEQFF.